The 5 T cell receptor beta chains given below trace back to one sample, sequenced in a study of blood T cell repertoires in COVID-19. Repertoires were generated with immunoSEQ multiplex PCR, while TCRdb's copy carries only in-frame clones and drops some. The sample lists approximately 300,000 clones; 87% were seen once. Sequenced input: peripheral blood. The source is a woman aged 50 to 60 who had recovered from COVID-19.

The rearrangement joins TRBV5-4 to TRBJ1-1; 8 nucleotides line up with TRBD1. J gave up 3 bases and V 2 bases, and 9 bases lay outside the gene matches. The CDR3 is made up of 16 amino acids. Germline CDR1 SGHNT, CDR2 YYREEE (reference sequence). The DNA for the CDR3 is TGTGCCAGCAGCTTTCCCGGACAGGGCCGTGACACTGAAGCTTTCTTT. It encodes CASSFPGQGRDTEAFF.

The rearrangement links TRBV7-9 to TRBJ1-4; D possibly corresponds to TRBD1 (6 bases). Germline CDR1 reads SEHNR; CDR2 reads FQNEAQ (reference sequence). The CDR3 runs to 14 residues. V shed 4 bases and J shed 8 bases, with 14 bases lying between them. CDR3 sequence: CASSSMGAEEKLFF. The CDR3 DNA follows: TGTGCCAGCAGCTCTATGGGGGCCGAAGAAAAACTGTTTTTT.

CDR3 sequence (DNA): TGTGCCAGCAGCCACCAGACTATCTCTGGAAACACCATATATTTT. Its protein product is CASSHQTISGNTIYF. The chain combines TRBV6-6 with TRBJ1-3; no definite D call. The V and J ends lost 6 bases and 0 bases respectively, with 12 bases between them. Germline V gene data show CDR1 as MNHNY and CDR2 as SVGAGI (reference sequence). CDR3 length equals 15 residues.

The chain links TRBV28 to TRBJ1-6; D may be TRBD1 (6 bases). Trimming pared 3 bases from V and 10 bases from J, leaving 16 bases between. CDR1 is MDHEN, CDR2 SYDVKM, per germline. The CDR3 is made up of 15 amino acids. The CDR3 DNA is TGTGCCAGCAGTTTTCTTGGGCCAAGGGGGTCACCCCTCCACTTT. This translates into CASSFLGPRGSPLHF. The full variable domain, its missing parts supplied by reference TRBV28 and TRBJ1-6, is DVKVTQSSRYLVKRTGEKVFLECVQDMDHENMFWYRQDPGLGLRLIYFSYDVKMKEKGDIPEGYSVSREKKERFSLILESASTNQTSMYLCASSFLGPRGSPLHFGNGTRLTVT.

The rearrangement joins TRBV6-5 to TRBJ1-2; TRBD1 agrees at 7 bases. Trimming took 5 bases from V and 6 from J; bases not matched to a gene: 9. CDR1 is MNHEY and CDR2 is SVGAGI in the germline V gene. CDR3 length: 14 residues. The chain's CDR3 is CASSTPGQWNGYTF. CDR3 DNA sequence: TGTGCCAGCAGTACTCCGGGACAGTGGAATGGCTACACCTTC.